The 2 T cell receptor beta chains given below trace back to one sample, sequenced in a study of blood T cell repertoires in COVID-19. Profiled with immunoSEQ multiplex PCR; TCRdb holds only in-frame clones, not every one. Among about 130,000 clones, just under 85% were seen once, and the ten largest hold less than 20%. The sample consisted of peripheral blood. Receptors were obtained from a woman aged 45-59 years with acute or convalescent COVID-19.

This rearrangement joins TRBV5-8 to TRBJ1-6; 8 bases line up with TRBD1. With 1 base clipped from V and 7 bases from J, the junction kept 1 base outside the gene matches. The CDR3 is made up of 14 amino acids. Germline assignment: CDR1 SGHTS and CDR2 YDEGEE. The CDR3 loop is CASSLQGANSPLHF. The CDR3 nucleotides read TGTGCCAGCAGCTTGCAGGGGGCAAATTCACCCCTCCACTTT.

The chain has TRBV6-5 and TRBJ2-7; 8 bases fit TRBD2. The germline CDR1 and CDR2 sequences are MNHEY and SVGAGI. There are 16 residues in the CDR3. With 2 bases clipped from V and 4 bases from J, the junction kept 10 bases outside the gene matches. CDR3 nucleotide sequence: TGTGCCAGCAGTTACGCGTACGGGGGGGCCGGGTACGAGCAGTACTTC. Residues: CASSYAYGGAGYEQYF.